These T cell receptor beta chains were read from a single sample in a study of T cell clonotyping in hematopoietic cell transplantation. Clones were read by immunoSEQ multiplex PCR, and TCRdb kept only the in-frame ones, dropping some. The sample yields 35,000 to 45,000 clones, about 95% seen once. The sample was peripheral blood mononuclear cells, taken before stem cell transplant. The receptors come from a man in his forties with chronic myeloid leukemia. Some clones in this sample may be carry-over from other donors' samples. Each CDR3 is given with its conserved first and last residue. Each record gives: CDR3 length, J gene, V gene, CDR3 protein.

len: 15
j_gene: TRBJ2-6
v_gene: TRBV7-2
CDR3aa: CASTVVLSGANVLTF

len: 14
j_gene: TRBJ2-1
v_gene: TRBV5-1
CDR3aa: CASSLQRGYNEQFF

len: 17
j_gene: TRBJ2-3
v_gene: TRBV9
CDR3aa: CASSIGGGQRTTDTQYF

len: 15
j_gene: TRBJ1-2
v_gene: TRBV5-1
CDR3aa: CASRPGPPSNYGYTF

len: 16
j_gene: TRBJ1-2
v_gene: TRBV6-1
CDR3aa: CASSALSLTGGSGYTF

len: 15
j_gene: TRBJ2-3
v_gene: TRBV5-1
CDR3aa: CASSLGTSGADTQYF

len: 15
j_gene: TRBJ1-5
v_gene: TRBV7-9
CDR3aa: CASSLGVQEGQPQHF

len: 15
j_gene: TRBJ2-5
v_gene: TRBV19
CDR3aa: CASSPVGRHQETQYF

len: 13
j_gene: TRBJ1-2
v_gene: TRBV30
CDR3aa: CALDRGGNYGYTF

len: 14
j_gene: TRBJ2-1
v_gene: TRBV7-8
CDR3aa: CASRRVGLDYEQFF

len: 16
j_gene: TRBJ2-2
v_gene: TRBV5-1
CDR3aa: CASSLRASPNTGELFF

len: 13
j_gene: TRBJ1-6
v_gene: TRBV19
CDR3aa: CASSIRDSSPLHF

len: 16
j_gene: TRBJ1-6
v_gene: TRBV2
CDR3aa: CASSESPGGHNSPLHF

len: 13
j_gene: TRBJ2-7
v_gene: TRBV5-6
CDR3aa: CASSPEAGNEQYF

len: 14
j_gene: TRBJ2-7
v_gene: TRBV7-9
CDR3aa: CASSSPERHYEQYF

len: 14
j_gene: TRBJ1-1
v_gene: TRBV6-1
CDR3aa: CASRITGANTEAFF

len: 14
j_gene: TRBJ2-7
v_gene: TRBV11-3
CDR3aa: CASSLNGVVGEQYF

len: 14
j_gene: TRBJ1-4
v_gene: TRBV29-1
CDR3aa: CSVEGTGIGEKLFF

len: 15
j_gene: TRBJ1-3
v_gene: TRBV5-5
CDR3aa: CASSFLAGQGNTIYF

len: 15
j_gene: TRBJ2-1
v_gene: TRBV11-3
CDR3aa: CASSLFGTEYNEQFF

len: 13
j_gene: TRBJ2-1
v_gene: TRBV28
CDR3aa: CASAGTGSGEQFF

len: 12
j_gene: TRBJ2-1
v_gene: TRBV2
CDR3aa: CASKILSDEQFF

len: 13
j_gene: TRBJ1-6
v_gene: TRBV2
CDR3aa: CASSGDYNSPLHF

len: 11
j_gene: TRBJ1-1
v_gene: TRBV5-6
CDR3aa: CASSSGPPRDF

len: 16
j_gene: TRBJ2-7
v_gene: TRBV11-2
CDR3aa: CASSLTDRGGSYEQYF

len: 13
j_gene: TRBJ1-1
v_gene: TRBV4-3
CDR3aa: CASSQAKDTEAFF

len: 11
j_gene: TRBJ2-1
v_gene: TRBV30
CDR3aa: CAWTSGGGEFF

len: 16
j_gene: TRBJ1-6
v_gene: TRBV6-6
CDR3aa: CASSLTGTDYNSPLHF

len: 16
j_gene: TRBJ2-3
v_gene: TRBV5-4
CDR3aa: CASSLGRLAGTDTQYF

len: 14
j_gene: TRBJ1-2
v_gene: TRBV6-1
CDR3aa: CASSEDPRIYGYTF

len: 13
j_gene: TRBJ1-6
v_gene: TRBV29-1
CDR3aa: CSVKQGLNSPLHF

len: 14
j_gene: TRBJ2-7
v_gene: TRBV25-1
CDR3aa: CASSEGARRDEQYF

len: 15
j_gene: TRBJ2-1
v_gene: TRBV6-5
CDR3aa: CASSYRPRPYNEQFF

len: 12
j_gene: TRBJ2-3
v_gene: TRBV30
CDR3aa: CAWSVRLDTQYF

len: 14
j_gene: TRBJ1-6
v_gene: TRBV7-9
CDR3aa: CASSSDSSGSPLHF

len: 15
j_gene: TRBJ1-1
v_gene: TRBV7-2
CDR3aa: CASRPGTGSVTEAFF

len: 14
j_gene: TRBJ1-1
v_gene: TRBV27
CDR3aa: CASSVYRENTEAFF

len: 13
j_gene: TRBJ1-5
v_gene: TRBV30
CDR3aa: CAWTGGGNQPQHF

len: 15
j_gene: TRBJ1-2
v_gene: TRBV19
CDR3aa: CASSTNRDDHYGYTF